This T cell receptor beta chain was profiled in a study of lymphopenia after photon versus proton radiotherapy (dated by TCRdb to the late 2010s). Background on the whole study: In patients with gastrointestinal tumors who developed high-grade lymphopenia, the study compared the immunological effects of photon radiation therapy with those of proton radiation therapy. The cohort comprised about 20 patients with gastrointestinal tumors who received either photon or proton therapy and then developed lymphopenia. The goal of the study was to characterize the differences between the two radiation modalities in how they affect the immune system. What the research found in general, with its limitations: Once the lymphocyte count had reached its nadir, the repertoires of photon-treated patients showed oligoclonal expansion, particularly of CD8+ Temra cells, and this expansion drove the decline in diversity. The authors looked at the survival association only in patients who died, and they framed better survival with proton therapy as a possibility rather than a demonstrated result. Among patients across the cohort who died, overall survival time showed an inverse correlation with a larger post-nadir drop in TCR diversity. During treatment, patients who received proton therapy stayed relatively stable, whereas patients who received photon therapy lost naive T cells and TCR diversity and gained effector/memory populations.

The CDR3 numbers 13 residues from cysteine through phenylalanine. Left in the record is the CDR3 DNA by itself, 39 bases read in frame from the first base. The germline V gene supplies CDR1 LGHNA and CDR2 YSLEER. The V end loses 0 bases and the J end loses 7 bases, and a stretch of 7 bases separates them. In the case of this clone: Its antigen remains unidentified. The sample holds no much larger clone one base away, and base qualities are not on file.

Library method: the immunoSEQ multiplex PCR assay. Alongside multiparametric flow cytometry, deep sequencing of rearranged TCR beta loci was used to profile the T cell repertoires. TCRdb re-hosts the immuneACCESS table, in-frame sequences only. Its copies lack some clones; in the studies checked, an unresolved V gene accounts for under half of them, and the cause for the rest is not known. In this sample the table shows roughly 7,000 clones, nearly 90% of which occur a single time. The ten largest clones add up to roughly 17% of the sample. This sample comprised peripheral blood, obtained from a patient treated with photon-based radiotherapy. This sequence uses TRBV4-3 and TRBJ2-1; the D gene remains uncertain. The clonotype was recovered from a man aged 60 to 75 with cholangiocarcinoma. The CDR3 reads CASSQEARNEQFF. The sequenced DNA: TGCGCCAGCAGCCAAGAGGCACGGAATGAGCAGTTCTTC.